A selection of T cell receptor beta chains follows, all from one sample in a study of blood T cell repertoires in COVID-19. Repertoires were generated with immunoSEQ multiplex PCR, while TCRdb's copy carries only in-frame clones and drops some. Among fewer than 250,000 clones listed, more than 75% were seen once. Sequenced input: peripheral blood. The source is a woman in her thirties or forties with acute or convalescent COVID-19. Each CDR3 is given with its conserved first and last residue. The D gene is left open where the match is weak. Rows may omit the clone size; those that give it use once, few, many or a size class.

j_call clone_size d_call cdr3_length v_call cdr3_aa cdr3_nt
TRBJ2-2 . TRBD1 15 TRBV7-3 CASSLLGGAAGELFF TGTGCCAGCAGCTTACTAGGGGGCGCGGCCGGGGAGCTGTTTTTT
TRBJ2-7 . . 14 TRBV27 CASSLGLSSYEQYF TGTGCCAGCAGTTTAGGCCTTTCCTCCTACGAGCAGTACTTC
TRBJ2-1 . TRBD2 16 TRBV5-7 CASSLPHLAGPNEQFF TGTGCCAGCAGCTTGCCCCACCTAGCGGGACCCAATGAGCAGTTCTTC
TRBJ1-1 . . 15 TRBV27 CASSSYRASNTEAFF TGTGCCAGCAGTTCTTACAGGGCTTCGAACACTGAAGCTTTCTTT
TRBJ2-3 . . 13 TRBV7-9 CASAVLSTDTQYF TGTGCCAGCGCGGTTTTGTCCACAGATACGCAGTATTTT
TRBJ1-6 . . 17 TRBV24-1 CATSLSGLYTYNSPLHF TGTGCCACCAGCCTCTCAGGGCTTTACACCTATAATTCACCCCTCCACTTT
TRBJ2-7 . . 15 TRBV19 CASSAGSRRDSEQYF TGTGCCTCTTCTGCCGGGAGCAGGAGGGATTCCGAGCAGTACTTC
TRBJ2-7 . . 14 TRBV15 CATSRVGSSYEQYF TGTGCCACCAGCAGAGTCGGTAGCTCCTACGAGCAGTACTTC
TRBJ1-5 . TRBD1 14 TRBV18 CASSPGTGGSPQHF TGTGCCAGCTCACCTGGGACAGGGGGATCGCCCCAGCATTTT
TRBJ2-2 . TRBD2 16 TRBV5-1 CASSLSSGGITGELFF TGCGCCAGCAGCTTGAGTAGCGGGGGTATCACCGGGGAGCTGTTTTTT
TRBJ2-1 few TRBD2 14 TRBV5-1 CASSPSSGYNEQFF TGCGCCAGCAGTCCTTCTAGCGGTTACAATGAGCAGTTCTTC
TRBJ2-1 . TRBD1 14 TRBV10-2 CASLRGSSYNEQFF TGCGCCAGCCTCAGGGGGAGCTCCTACAATGAGCAGTTCTTC
TRBJ2-1 once TRBD2 16 TRBV6-4 CASSGGLAGAYNEQFF TGTGCCAGCAGTGGGGGTCTAGCGGGGGCCTACAATGAGCAGTTCTTC
TRBJ1-2 . . 14 TRBV10-3 CAISESRDDYGYTF TGTGCCATCAGTGAGTCACGGGATGACTATGGCTACACCTTC
TRBJ2-1 few . 18 TRBV21-1 CASSKEVVGLAGLNEQFF TGTGCCAGCAGCAAAGAGGTGGTAGGACTAGCGGGATTAAATGAGCAGTTCTTC
TRBJ1-1 once . 13 TRBV6-5 CASSLTRNTEAFF TGTGCCAGCAGTTTGACAAGGAACACTGAAGCTTTCTTT
TRBJ1-2 . TRBD1 13 TRBV2 CASRTQGAYGYTF TGTGCCAGCAGAACTCAGGGGGCGTATGGCTACACCTTC
TRBJ1-4 . . 16 TRBV5-1 CASSPSTGIESEKLFF TGCGCCAGCAGCCCCTCTACAGGGATCGAATCTGAAAAACTGTTTTTT
TRBJ2-6 . . 19 TRBV5-1 CASSSPPGVADSGANVLTF TGCGCCAGCAGCTCGCCCCCTGGTGTGGCCGACTCTGGGGCCAACGTCCTGACTTTC
TRBJ2-1 . TRBD2 17 TRBV7-2 CASSFSPGGPTLNEQFF TGTGCCAGCAGCTTCTCTCCGGGGGGGCCGACCCTCAATGAGCAGTTCTTC
TRBJ1-5 . TRBD1 15 TRBV19 CASRKGGQGSQPQHF TGTGCCAGTAGAAAAGGGGGACAGGGAAGTCAGCCCCAGCATTTT
TRBJ2-1 . TRBD2 13 TRBV10-3 CAITAGGPYEQFF TGTGCCATCACAGCGGGAGGGCCCTATGAGCAGTTCTTC
TRBJ1-2 . . 12 TRBV3-1/TRBV3-2 CASSQIGGGYTF TGTGCCAGCAGCCAAATAGGGGGTGGCTACACCTTC
TRBJ1-3 . . 12 TRBV5-8 CASDIPQNTIYF TGTGCCAGCGACATTCCCCAAAACACCATATATTTT
TRBJ1-2 . TRBD1 15 TRBV19 CASTYPGQGFHGYTF TGTGCCAGTACCTACCCGGGACAGGGGTTTCATGGCTACACCTTC
TRBJ1-1 . . 12 TRBV30 CAWSEGNTEAFF TGTGCCTGGAGCGAGGGGAACACTGAAGCTTTCTTT
TRBJ1-6 . . 15 TRBV20-1 CSASYASGSNSPLHF TGCAGTGCTAGTTACGCCTCCGGTAGTAATTCACCCCTCCACTTT
TRBJ2-3 . TRBD2 15 TRBV10-1 CASAGGVAGTDTQYF TGCGCCAGCGCCGGGGGGGTAGCGGGCACAGATACGCAGTATTTT
TRBJ1-6 . TRBD1 16 TRBV2 CASRGTGGFYNSPLHF TGTGCCAGCAGAGGGACAGGGGGCTTCTATAATTCACCCCTCCACTTT
TRBJ1-6 . . 16 TRBV18 CASSPQNRGGSSPLHF TGTGCCAGCTCACCACAAAACCGCGGGGGATCATCACCCCTCCACTTT
TRBJ2-7 . TRBD1 15 TRBV29-1 CSAQGLGVSAYEQYF TGCAGCGCACAGGGGCTGGGGGTTAGTGCCTACGAGCAGTACTTC
TRBJ1-2 . . 12 TRBV5-5 CASSLATGGYTF TGTGCCAGCAGCTTAGCTACTGGTGGCTACACCTTC
TRBJ2-7 . . 14 TRBV7-2 CASRWTALSYEQYF TGTGCCAGCAGATGGACAGCCCTTTCCTACGAGCAGTACTTC
TRBJ1-5 . . 14 TRBV5-6 CASSLGQLNQPQHF TGTGCCAGCAGCTTGGGACAGCTTAATCAGCCCCAGCATTTT
TRBJ1-1 . . 14 TRBV4-1 CASSQAGMNTEAFF TGCGCCAGCAGCCAAGCGGGAATGAACACTGAAGCTTTCTTT
TRBJ1-2 . . 9 TRBV29-1 CSPEDGYTF TGCAGCCCTGAGGATGGCTACACCTTC
TRBJ2-7 . . 15 TRBV10-1 CASSTGTLTPYEQYF TGCGCCAGCAGTACCGGGACTCTCACTCCCTACGAGCAGTACTTC
TRBJ2-1 . TRBD1 15 TRBV24-1 CATSDLGRGHSEQFF TGTGCCACCAGTGATTTGGGCAGGGGGCATAGTGAGCAGTTCTTC
TRBJ1-3 many . 15 TRBV7-3 CASSPDSTSGNTIYF TGTGCCAGCAGCCCCGACTCGACCTCTGGAAACACCATATATTTT
TRBJ1-4 once TRBD1 15 TRBV2 CASSDRDSLNEKLFF TGTGCCAGCAGCGACCGGGACAGTCTTAATGAAAAACTGTTTTTT
TRBJ1-3 . . 16 TRBV2 CASSLQAGHSGNTIYF TGTGCCAGCAGTCTTCAGGCAGGGCACTCTGGAAACACCATATATTTT
TRBJ2-1 few TRBD2 13 TRBV4-3 CASSLAGGDEQFF TGCGCCAGCAGTCTAGCGGGTGGAGATGAGCAGTTCTTC
TRBJ2-6 . . 16 TRBV4-1 CASSPALEFGANVLTF TGCGCCAGCAGCCCTGCTCTAGAGTTTGGGGCCAACGTCCTGACTTTC
TRBJ2-2 . . 15 TRBV11-2 CASSLVWQGTGELFF TGTGCCAGCAGCTTAGTTTGGCAGGGAACCGGGGAGCTGTTTTTT
TRBJ1-1 . . 14 TRBV29-1 CSVPLGAGNTEAFF TGCAGCGTCCCTCTGGGGGCGGGGAACACTGAAGCTTTCTTT
TRBJ2-7 . TRBD1 15 TRBV4-3 CASSQDIGQAYEQYF TGCGCCAGCAGCCAAGATATTGGACAGGCCTACGAGCAGTACTTC
TRBJ2-1 . TRBD2 15 TRBV6-5 CASSQFAGAYNEQFF TGTGCCAGCAGCCAATTTGCGGGGGCCTACAATGAGCAGTTCTTC
TRBJ1-5 . . 14 TRBV30 CATSGGARDQPQHF TGTGCCACGTCGGGAGGGGCGAGAGATCAGCCCCAGCATTTT
TRBJ2-3 once . 14 TRBV2 CASSDSGDPDTQYF TGTGCCAGCAGTGATTCAGGGGACCCAGATACGCAGTATTTT